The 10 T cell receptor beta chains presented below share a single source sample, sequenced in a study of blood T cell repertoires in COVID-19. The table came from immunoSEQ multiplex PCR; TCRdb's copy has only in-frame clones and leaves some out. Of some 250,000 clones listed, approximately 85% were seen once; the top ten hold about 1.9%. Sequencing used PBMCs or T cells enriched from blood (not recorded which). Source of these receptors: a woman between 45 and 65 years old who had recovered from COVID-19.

The CDR3 nucleotides read TGTGCCAGCAGCTTAGATAACGAGCAGTACTTC. Protein sequence: CASSLDNEQYF. The V gene is TRBV7-9, the J gene TRBJ2-7; no clear D. Germline-derived CDR1 and CDR2 are SEHNR and FQNEAQ (reference sequence). Trimming pared 1 base from V and 5 bases from J, leaving 3 bases between. The CDR3 is 11 residues long.

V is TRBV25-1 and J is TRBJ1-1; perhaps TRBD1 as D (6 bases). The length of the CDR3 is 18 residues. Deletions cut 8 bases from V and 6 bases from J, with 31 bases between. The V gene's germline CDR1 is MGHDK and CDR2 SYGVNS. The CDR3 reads CASVDPPRKEGEGSEAFF. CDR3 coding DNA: TGTGCCAGCGTGGACCCGCCCCGGAAGGAGGGGGAGGGGTCTGAAGCTTTCTTT.

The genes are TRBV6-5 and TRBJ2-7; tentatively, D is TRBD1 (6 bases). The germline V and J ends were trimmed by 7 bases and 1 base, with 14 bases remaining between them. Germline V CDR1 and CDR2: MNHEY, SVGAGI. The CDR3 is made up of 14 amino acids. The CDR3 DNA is TGTGCCAGCACCTCCGGGACATTATCCTACGAGCAGTACTTC. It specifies CASTSGTLSYEQYF.

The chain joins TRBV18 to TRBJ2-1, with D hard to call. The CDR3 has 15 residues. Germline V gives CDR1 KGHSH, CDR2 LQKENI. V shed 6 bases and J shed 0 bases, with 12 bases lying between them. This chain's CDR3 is CASSQTLSSYNEQFF. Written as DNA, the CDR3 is TGTGCCAGCTCGCAGACACTCAGCTCCTACAATGAGCAGTTCTTC.

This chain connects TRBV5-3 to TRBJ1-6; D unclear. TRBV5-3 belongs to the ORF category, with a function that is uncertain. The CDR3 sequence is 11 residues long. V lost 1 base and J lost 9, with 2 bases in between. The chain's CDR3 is CARSLLSPLHF. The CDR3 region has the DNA TGTGCCAGAAGCTTGCTTTCACCCCTCCACTTT.

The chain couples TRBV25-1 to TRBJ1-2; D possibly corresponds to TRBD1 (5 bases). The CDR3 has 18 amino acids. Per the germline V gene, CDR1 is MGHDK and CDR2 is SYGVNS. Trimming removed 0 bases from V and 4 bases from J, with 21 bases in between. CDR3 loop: CASSEYNFLGREGYGYTF. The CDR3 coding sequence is TGTGCCAGCAGTGAATATAATTTCTTGGGCAGGGAAGGCTATGGCTACACCTTC.

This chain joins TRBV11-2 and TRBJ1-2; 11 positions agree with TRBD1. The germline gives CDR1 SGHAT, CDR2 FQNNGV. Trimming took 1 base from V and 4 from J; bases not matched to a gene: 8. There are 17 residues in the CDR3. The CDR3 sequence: CASSLGPGQGATYGYTF. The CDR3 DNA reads TGTGCCAGCAGCTTAGGCCCCGGACAGGGGGCGACCTATGGCTACACCTTC.

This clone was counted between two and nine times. The DNA of the CDR3 is TGTGCCAGCAGCTGGGGGTTGGGACAGGGCGAAGCCCAGCATTTT. Its translation: CASSWGLGQGEAQHF. This chain links TRBV11-2 with TRBJ1-5, with 9 bases matching TRBD1. Losses at the gene ends were 4 bases for V and 11 bases for J; bases not matched to a gene: 12. CDR1 and CDR2 from the germline V gene are SGHAT and FQNNGV. The CDR3 contains 15 residues.

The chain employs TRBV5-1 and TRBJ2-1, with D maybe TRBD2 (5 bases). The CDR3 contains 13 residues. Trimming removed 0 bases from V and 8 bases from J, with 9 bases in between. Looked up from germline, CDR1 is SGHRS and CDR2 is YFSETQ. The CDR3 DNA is TGCGCCAGCAGCTTGGCCTTGAGGGATGAGCAGTTCTTC. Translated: CASSLALRDEQFF.

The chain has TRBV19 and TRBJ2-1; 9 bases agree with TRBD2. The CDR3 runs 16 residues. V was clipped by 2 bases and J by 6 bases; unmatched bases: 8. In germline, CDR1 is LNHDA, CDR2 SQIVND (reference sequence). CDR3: CASSIFSSGRSNEQFF. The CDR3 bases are TGTGCCAGTAGTATATTTTCCAGCGGGAGGAGCAATGAGCAGTTCTTC.